These 12 T cell receptor beta chains were all obtained from the same sample, sequenced in a study of blood T cell repertoires in COVID-19. Profiled with immunoSEQ multiplex PCR; TCRdb holds only in-frame clones, not every one. The table lists about 410,000 clones, 90% of them singletons. Sequencing was carried out using PBMCs or T cells enriched from blood (not recorded which). Receptors were obtained from a man between 18 and 29 years old who had recovered from COVID-19.

This chain joins TRBV18 and TRBJ1-2; TRBD1 matches at 7 bases. Germline-derived CDR1 and CDR2 are KGHSH and LQKENI. Unmatched junction bases numbered 7, after V lost 4 bases and J lost 2 bases. The CDR3 is 15 amino acids. The CDR3 DNA is TGTGCCAGCTCACTGACAGGGACGGGGAACTATGGCTACACCTTC. This translates into CASSLTGTGNYGYTF.

This clone was observed once. The chain links TRBV3-1 (or the pseudogene TRBV3-2) to TRBJ2-1, with D unclear. Looked up from germline, CDR1 is LGHDT and CDR2 is YNNKEL (reference sequence). The germline V and J ends were trimmed by 4 bases and 0 bases, with 10 bases remaining between them. This CDR3 spans 15 amino acids. CDR3 in DNA: TGTGCCAGCAGCCCCTACGCGAGCTCCTACAATGAGCAGTTCTTC. Its translation is CASSPYASSYNEQFF.

The chain carries TRBV4-1 and TRBJ2-5; D unresolved. CDR1 is MGHRA and CDR2 is YSYEKL in the germline V gene. The CDR3 totals 12 residues. V was shortened by 4 bases and J by 2 bases, with 5 bases between the two germline ends. The DNA for the CDR3 is TGCGCCAGCAGCCTCCCACAAGAGACCCAGTACTTC. Protein product: CASSLPQETQYF.

The rearrangement links TRBV27 to TRBJ1-5; D uncertain. Trimming pared 5 bases from V and 1 base from J, leaving 12 bases between. The CDR3 spans 15 residues. The germline V gene encodes CDR1 MNHEY and CDR2 SMNVEV (reference sequence). CDR3 loop: CASSRSSASNQPQHF. The DNA of the CDR3 is TGTGCCAGCAGTCGGAGTTCTGCCAGCAATCAGCCCCAGCATTTT.

The chain couples TRBV7-3 to TRBJ1-2, with TRBD1 identical over 9 bases. This CDR3 is 15 amino acids long. V shed 3 bases, J shed 4 bases, and the junction held 6 bases outside the gene matches. CDR1 and CDR2 (germline): SGHTA, FQGTGA. Written as DNA, the CDR3 is TGTGCCAGCAGCTTGGGACAGGGCCGCTCCTATGGCTACACCTTC. It is translated as CASSLGQGRSYGYTF.

The chain carries TRBV29-1 and TRBJ2-7; 9 nucleotides match TRBD1. In germline, CDR1 is SQVTM, CDR2 ANQGSEA. The V gene end was trimmed by 2 bases and the J gene end by 5 bases; junction bases not matched to a gene: 7. CDR3 size: 14 residues. The CDR3 protein is CSVEQQGAGDEQYF. The CDR3 nucleotides read TGCAGCGTTGAACAACAGGGGGCAGGGGACGAGCAGTACTTC.

The J gene is TRBJ1-5, the V gene TRBV7-2; D perhaps matches TRBD1 (6 bases). The V end was cut by 5 bases, the J end by 3 bases, with 14 bases between. The CDR3 is 15 amino acids. CDR1 and CDR2 from the germline V gene are SGHTA and FQGNSA. CDR3 amino acids: CASSTRGGYNQPQHF. In nucleotides, the CDR3 is TGTGCCAGCAGCACCAGGGGAGGGTACAATCAGCCCCAGCATTTT.

The genes are TRBV12-3 or TRBV12-4 and TRBJ1-5; a possible D gene is TRBD1 (6 bases). The CDR3 spans 13 residues. Between the trimmed V and J ends, which lost 8 bases and 3 bases, there was a span of 11 bases. The CDR3 sequence is CASQEGHNQPQHF. The DNA for the CDR3 is TGTGCCAGCCAAGAGGGACACAATCAGCCCCAGCATTTT.

The chain has TRBV2 and TRBJ1-2, with a weak D call TRBD1 (5 bases). The V gene's germline CDR1 is SNHLY and CDR2 FYNNEI. The CDR3 contains 12 residues. Deletions cut 2 bases from V and 14 bases from J, with 15 bases between. This CDR3 is CASSELLPGLTF. Written as DNA, the CDR3 is TGTGCCAGCAGTGAACTCCTACCGGGACTAACCTTC.

J is TRBJ1-1 and V is TRBV6-5, with a possible D match to TRBD1 (6 bases). CDR1 and CDR2 from the germline V gene are MNHEY and SVGAGI. CDR3 size: 13 residues. Trimming left V 4 bases short and J 2 bases short, with 8 bases between. The CDR3 DNA follows: TGTGCCAGCAGTTCGACAGGTAACACTGAAGCTTTCTTT. The encoded protein is CASSSTGNTEAFF.

The chain links TRBV4-1 to TRBJ2-2, with TRBD2 matching over 9 bases. V lost 4 bases to trimming and J lost 0 bases; unmatched junction nucleotides: 3. In germline, CDR1 is MGHRA, CDR2 YSYEKL. The CDR3 loop spans 16 amino acids. The CDR3 nucleotides read TGCGCCAGCAGCCTAGCGGGAGCAACGAACACCGGGGAGCTGTTTTTT. This sequence encodes CASSLAGATNTGELFF.

The genes are TRBV14 and TRBJ2-1; 7 positions agree with TRBD1. This CDR3 has 16 residues. Germline V lookup: CDR1 SGHDN, CDR2 FVKESK. Trimming took 1 base from V and 4 from J; bases not matched to a gene: 7. The CDR3 DNA reads as TGTGCCAGCAGCCAAGCCGACAGGGTATCTTACAATGAGCAGTTCTTC. Residues: CASSQADRVSYNEQFF. Supplemented by reference TRBV14 and TRBJ2-1, the full variable domain reads EAGVTQFPSHSVIEKGQTVTLRCDPISGHDNLYWYRRVMGKEIKFLLHFVKESKQDESGMPNNRFLAERTGGTYSTLKVQPAELEDSGVYFCASSQADRVSYNEQFFGPGTRLTVL.